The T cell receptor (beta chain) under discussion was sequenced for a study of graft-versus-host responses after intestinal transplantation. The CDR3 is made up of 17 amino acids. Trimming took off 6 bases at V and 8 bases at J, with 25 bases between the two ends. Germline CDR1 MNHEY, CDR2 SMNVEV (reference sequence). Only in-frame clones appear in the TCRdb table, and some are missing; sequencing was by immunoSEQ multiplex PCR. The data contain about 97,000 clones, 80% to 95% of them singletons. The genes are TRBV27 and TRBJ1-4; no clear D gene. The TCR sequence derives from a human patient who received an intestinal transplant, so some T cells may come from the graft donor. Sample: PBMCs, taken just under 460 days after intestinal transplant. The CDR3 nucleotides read TGTGCCAGCAGCCCACTATCTCTACCCCCCAGAGGGGAAAAACTGTTTTTT. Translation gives CASSPLSLPPRGEKLFF.